These 2 T cell receptor beta chains originate from one sample sequenced in a study of blood T cell repertoires in COVID-19. Clones were sequenced by immunoSEQ multiplex PCR, and TCRdb holds only the in-frame ones, with some missing. The sample holds hundreds of thousands of clones, about nine tenths seen once. Input material: peripheral blood. All receptors come from a woman in her twenties or thirties with active or convalescent COVID-19.

This clone was picked up a small number of times. The chain links TRBV10-1 to TRBJ1-1; TRBD1 matches at 8 bases. Germline values: CDR1 WNHNN, CDR2 SYGVQD (reference sequence). V shed 10 bases, J shed 2 bases, and the junction held 6 bases outside the gene matches. The CDR3 is made up of 13 amino acids. This CDR3 reads CATHRGNNTEAFF. DNA for the CDR3: TGCGCCACCCACAGGGGGAATAACACTGAAGCTTTCTTT.

CDR3 sequence: CASSGTGLAGYEQYF. The CDR3, as DNA: TGCGCCAGCAGCGGGACGGGACTAGCGGGCTACGAGCAGTACTTC. The chain is built from TRBV5-1 and TRBJ2-7, with 12 bases matching TRBD2. V shed 4 bases and J 3 bases; nucleotides not matched to a gene: 5. The CDR3 has 15 residues. Germline V gene lookup returns CDR1 SGHRS and CDR2 YFSETQ.